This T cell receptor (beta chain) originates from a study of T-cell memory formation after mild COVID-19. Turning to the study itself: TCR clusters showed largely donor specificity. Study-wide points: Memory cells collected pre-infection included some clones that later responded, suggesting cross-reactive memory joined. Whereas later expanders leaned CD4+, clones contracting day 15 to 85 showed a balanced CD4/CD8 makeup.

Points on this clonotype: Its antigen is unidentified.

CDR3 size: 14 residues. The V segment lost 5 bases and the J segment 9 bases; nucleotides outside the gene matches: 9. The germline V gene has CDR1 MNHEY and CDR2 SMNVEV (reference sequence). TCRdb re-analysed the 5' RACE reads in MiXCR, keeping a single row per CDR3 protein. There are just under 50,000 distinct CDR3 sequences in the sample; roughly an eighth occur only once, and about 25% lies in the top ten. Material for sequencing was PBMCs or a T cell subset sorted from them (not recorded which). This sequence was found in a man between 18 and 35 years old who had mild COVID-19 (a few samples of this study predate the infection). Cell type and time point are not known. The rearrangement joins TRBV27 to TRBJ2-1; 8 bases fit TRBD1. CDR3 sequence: CASSPGQGLSEQFF. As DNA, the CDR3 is TGTGCCAGCAGTCCTGGACAGGGATTAAGTGAGCAGTTCTTC.